This T cell receptor beta chain was documented in a study of blood T cell repertoires in COVID-19. The wider study: Samples representing acute and convalescent COVID-19 were sourced from the United States, Italy and Spain. T cells, B-cell-depleted T cells, or PBMCs supplied cDNA or gDNA.

In the original processing: Amplification of reference gene primers was used by the study to estimate nucleated cell counts. Generated by immunoSEQ multiplex PCR, the TCRdb table keeps only in-frame clones and is missing some. V and J calls and clone size are given by that table; D and trimming were obtained from the DNA. The sample lists roughly 200,000 clones, about four fifths occurring once. Germline CDR1 reads SGDLS; CDR2 reads YYNGEE. The CDR3 has 17 amino acids. Losses at the gene ends were 4 bases for V and 7 bases for J; bases not matched to a gene: 14. The sequencing input was peripheral blood. The chain combines TRBV9 with TRBJ1-2; 12 bases are shared with TRBD1. The source of this sequence is a man aged 50-60 years with active or convalescent COVID-19. The CDR3 DNA reads as TGTGCCAGCAGCCCAACGGGACAGGGGGCGATTGCTGGTGGCTACACCTTC. Its protein product is CASSPTGQGAIAGGYTF. Together with reference TRBV9 and TRBJ1-2, the CDR3 gives the full variable domain: DSGVTQTPKHLITATGQRVTLRCSPRSGDLSVYWYQQSLDQGLQFLIQYYNGEERAKGNILERFSAQQFPDLHSELNLSSLELGDSALYFCASSPTGQGAIAGGYTFGSGTRLTVV.